Sequencing of this T cell receptor beta chain was carried out in a study of blood T cell repertoires in COVID-19. Study at large: The United States, Italy and Spain were the sources of the acute and convalescent COVID-19 samples. Sample material is recorded as cDNA or gDNA derived from T cells, B-cell-depleted T cells, or PBMCs.

Original handling: Reference gene primer amplification in the assay estimated nucleated cell counts. Clones were sequenced by immunoSEQ multiplex PCR, and TCRdb holds only the in-frame ones, with some missing. The DNA was the basis for D and trimming; V, J and clone size are from that table. The table lists tens of thousands of clones, roughly 87% of them singletons. CDR1 is SGHRS and CDR2 is YFSETQ in the germline V gene. This CDR3 contains 15 residues. With 0 bases clipped from V and 6 bases from J, the junction kept 5 bases outside the gene matches. This chain connects TRBV5-1 to TRBJ2-2, with 7 bases aligning to TRBD1. Sample: peripheral blood. The receptor was isolated from a man aged 65-85 years with acute or convalescent COVID-19. Here the CDR3 DNA reads TGCGCCAGCAGCTTGGCCTCCGGGACAGCCGGGGAGCTGTTTTTT. Its translation is CASSLASGTAGELFF.